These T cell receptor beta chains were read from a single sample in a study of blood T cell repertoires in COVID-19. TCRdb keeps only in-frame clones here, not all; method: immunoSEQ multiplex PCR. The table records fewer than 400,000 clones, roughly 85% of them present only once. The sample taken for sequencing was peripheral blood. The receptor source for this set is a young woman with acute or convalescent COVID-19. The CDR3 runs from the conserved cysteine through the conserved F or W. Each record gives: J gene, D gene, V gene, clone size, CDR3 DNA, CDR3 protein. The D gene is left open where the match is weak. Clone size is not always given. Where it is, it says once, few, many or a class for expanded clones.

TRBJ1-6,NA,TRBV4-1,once,TGCGCCAGCAGCCAAGAGCCCCAGGGGACCAATTCACCCCTCCACTTT,CASSQEPQGTNSPLHF
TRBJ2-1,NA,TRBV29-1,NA,TGCAGCGTTGAAGAAGGGGCCGGCAATGAGCAGTTCTTC,CSVEEGAGNEQFF
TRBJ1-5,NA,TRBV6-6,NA,TGTGCCAGCAGGAACACAGAGATCGGTCCCCAGCATTTT,CASRNTEIGPQHF
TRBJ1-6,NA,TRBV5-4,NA,TGTGCCAGCAGTGGGCGTGATTCACCCCTCCACTTT,CASSGRDSPLHF
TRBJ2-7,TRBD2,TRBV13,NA,TGTGCCAGCAGCACTCGACTAGCGGGAACCTACGAGCAGTACTTC,CASSTRLAGTYEQYF
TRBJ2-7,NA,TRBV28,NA,TGTGCCAGCAGTTTTGGAGCGCGGTCCTACGAGCAGTACTTC,CASSFGARSYEQYF
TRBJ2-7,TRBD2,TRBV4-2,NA,TGTGCCAGCAGCCCTAGACTAGCGGGGGGGCTAGCCTACGAGCAGTACTTC,CASSPRLAGGLAYEQYF
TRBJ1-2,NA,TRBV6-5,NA,TGTGCCGCCAAACCAGCAGGTTTTGTGGGCTACACCTTC,CAAKPAGFVGYTF
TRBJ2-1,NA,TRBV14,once,TGTGCCAGCACCACTCTCCCTGCCAATGAGCAGTTCTTC,CASTTLPANEQFF
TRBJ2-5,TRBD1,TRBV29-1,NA,TGCAGCGTACAGGGGCGGGAGACCCAGTACTTC,CSVQGRETQYF
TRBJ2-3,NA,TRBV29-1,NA,TGCAGCGTTGTGGGCAGGGCCACAGATACGCAGTATTTT,CSVVGRATDTQYF
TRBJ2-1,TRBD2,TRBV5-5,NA,TGTGCCAGCAGCTTAACTAGCGGTGCATCCTACAATGAGCAGTTCTTC,CASSLTSGASYNEQFF
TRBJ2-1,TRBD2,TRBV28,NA,TGTGCCAGTGGGACTAGCGGAGCATACAATGAGCAGTTCTTC,CASGTSGAYNEQFF
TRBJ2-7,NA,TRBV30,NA,TGTGCCTGGATCCAACAGGGTATTAGCTCCTACGAGCAGTACTTC,CAWIQQGISSYEQYF
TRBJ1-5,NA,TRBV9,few,TGTGCCAGCAGCCTAACTGACGGCGGCGGGCAGCCCCAGCATTTT,CASSLTDGGGQPQHF
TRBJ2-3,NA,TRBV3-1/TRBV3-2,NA,TGTGCCAGCGCCGATATCCGGACGGGAAGCACAGATACGCAGTATTTT,CASADIRTGSTDTQYF
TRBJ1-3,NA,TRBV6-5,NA,TGTGCCAGCTCCATCTCTGGAAACACCATATATTTT,CASSISGNTIYF
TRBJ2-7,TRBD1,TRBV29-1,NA,TGCAGCGTGAGACGAACAGGGGGTGGCTCCTACGAGCAGTACTTC,CSVRRTGGGSYEQYF
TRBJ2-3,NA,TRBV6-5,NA,TGTGCCAGCAGTAGGGCGGGGGATACGCAGTATTTT,CASSRAGDTQYF
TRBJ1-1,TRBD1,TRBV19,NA,TGTGCCAGTAGTGTACGACAGGGCCGTAACTTGAACACTGAAGCTTTCTTT,CASSVRQGRNLNTEAFF
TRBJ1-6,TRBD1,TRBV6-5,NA,TGTGCCAGAAGCGACAGGGAAAATTCACCCCTCCACTTT,CARSDRENSPLHF
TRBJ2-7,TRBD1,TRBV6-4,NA,TGTGCCAGCAGTGACTCGGCCGCCGGGACAGCATACGGCGAGCAGTACTTC,CASSDSAAGTAYGEQYF
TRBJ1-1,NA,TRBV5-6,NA,TGTGCCAGCAGGTTAGGGTTTGGCCAGGGAGCTTTCTTT,CASRLGFGQGAFF
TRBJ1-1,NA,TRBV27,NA,TGTGCCAGCAGTCCGCCCACGGGGGGCCGGACTGAAGCTTTCTTT,CASSPPTGGRTEAFF
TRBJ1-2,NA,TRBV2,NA,TGTGCCAGCAAACCGACAGGAACTTATGGCTACACCTTC,CASKPTGTYGYTF
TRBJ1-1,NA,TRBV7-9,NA,TGTGCCAGCACCCCATTCGAGAGCACTGAAGCTTTCTTT,CASTPFESTEAFF
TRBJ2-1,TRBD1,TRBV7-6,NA,TGTGCCAGCAGCTTAGTTCCGGGACAGGGGGCCAGAAATGAGCAGTTCTTC,CASSLVPGQGARNEQFF
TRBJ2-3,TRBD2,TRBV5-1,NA,TGCGCCAGCAGCTTGGGTCGGGAGGGCTCAGATACGCAGTATTTT,CASSLGREGSDTQYF
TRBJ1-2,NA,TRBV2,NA,TGTGCCAGCTCGTTTCAAGGGGCCCACTATGGCTACACCTTC,CASSFQGAHYGYTF
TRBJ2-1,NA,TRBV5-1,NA,TGCGCCAGCAGCCCGAGTTCCTGGTTTTTCAAAAACAATGAGCAGTTCTTC,CASSPSSWFFKNNEQFF
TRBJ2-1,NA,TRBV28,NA,TGTGCCAGCAGTTTCCTCTTCTATGAGCAGTTCTTC,CASSFLFYEQFF
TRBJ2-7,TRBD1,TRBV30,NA,TGTGCCTGGAGCTACCGGGACAGGGGGATCTACGAGCAGTACTTC,CAWSYRDRGIYEQYF
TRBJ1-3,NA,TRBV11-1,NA,TGTGCCAGCAGCTCGCGCGGTCCACCCCTCGGAAACACCATATATTTT,CASSSRGPPLGNTIYF
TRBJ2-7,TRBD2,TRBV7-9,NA,TGTGCCAGCAGCTCTAGCGGGAGGGACTACGAGCAGTACTTC,CASSSSGRDYEQYF
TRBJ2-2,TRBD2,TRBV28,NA,TGTGCCAGCATGAGGACTAGCGTAACCACCGGGGAGCTGTTTTTT,CASMRTSVTTGELFF
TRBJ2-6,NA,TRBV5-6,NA,TGTGCCAGCAGCTTTAACTTGGCCGGGGACTCTGGGGCCAACGTCCTGACTTTC,CASSFNLAGDSGANVLTF
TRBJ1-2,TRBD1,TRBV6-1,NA,TGTGCCAGCAGTGAACAGGGGGTGGGGGGCTACACCTTC,CASSEQGVGGYTF
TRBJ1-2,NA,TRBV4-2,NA,TGTGCCAGCAGCCAGGCAGGGAGGTATGGCTACACCTTC,CASSQAGRYGYTF